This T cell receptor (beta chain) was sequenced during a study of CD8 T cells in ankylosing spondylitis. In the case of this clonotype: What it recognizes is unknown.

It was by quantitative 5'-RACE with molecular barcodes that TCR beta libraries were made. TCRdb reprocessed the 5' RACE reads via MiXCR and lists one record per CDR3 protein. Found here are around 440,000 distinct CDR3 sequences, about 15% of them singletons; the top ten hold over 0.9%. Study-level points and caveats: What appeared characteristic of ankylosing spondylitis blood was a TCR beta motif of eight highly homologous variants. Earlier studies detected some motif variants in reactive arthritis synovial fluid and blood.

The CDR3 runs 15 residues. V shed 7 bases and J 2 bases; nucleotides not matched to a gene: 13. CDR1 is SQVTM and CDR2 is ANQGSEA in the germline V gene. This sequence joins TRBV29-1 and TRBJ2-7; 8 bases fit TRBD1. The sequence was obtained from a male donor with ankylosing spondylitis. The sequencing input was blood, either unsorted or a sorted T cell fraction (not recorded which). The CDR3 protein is CSGIPRPGGTYEQYF. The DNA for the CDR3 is TGCAGCGGAATCCCCAGGCCAGGGGGCACCTACGAGCAGTACTTC.